These T cell receptor beta chains were read from a single sample in a study of T cells in Graves' hyperthyroidism and ophthalmopathy. TCRdb ran MiXCR on the multiplex PCR reads and lists one entry per CDR3 protein. The sample has 530,000 or so distinct CDR3 sequences; roughly 46% are singletons. What was sequenced was peripheral blood or thyroid tissue (not recorded which). These receptors all stem from a woman aged 18-29 years with Graves' hyperthyroidism. Both conserved end residues are part of each CDR3. Fields, in order: clone size, J gene, V gene, D gene, CDR3 DNA, CDR3 protein. The D gene is left open where the match is weak. Not all rows give a size; the values are once, few, many and, for expanded clones, a class.

>-|TRBJ2-5|TRBV24-1|TRBD2
TGTGCCACCAGCACTCGAATAGCGGGAGGGCAAGAGACCCAGTACTTC
CATSTRIAGGQETQYF
>once|TRBJ2-5|TRBV29-1|TRBD2
TGCAGCGTTGAGGGGATAGCGGGATTCGGACAAGAGACCCAGTACTTC
CSVEGIAGFGQETQYF
>many|TRBJ2-5|TRBV2|-
TGTGCCAGCAGCCAATCTCCCCCCCGGGACAAAGAGACCCAGTACTTC
CASSQSPPRDKETQYF
>-|TRBJ2-3|TRBV4-1|TRBD2
TGCGCCAGCAGCCAAGATTGGCTAGCGGCTAGCACAGATACGCAGTATTTT
CASSQDWLAASTDTQYF
>-|TRBJ1-2|TRBV10-2|-
TGCGCCAGCAGTGAGGTTTTGTCTAGCGACACCTTC
CASSEVLSSDTF
>many|TRBJ2-7|TRBV7-6|-
TGTGCCAGCAGCTTAGCGGGAGGGGGCGAATACGAGCAGTACTTC
CASSLAGGGEYEQYF
>many|TRBJ1-4|TRBV9|-
TGTGCCAGCAGCCCGACGACAACTAATGAAAAACTGTTTTTT
CASSPTTTNEKLFF
>-|TRBJ2-5|TRBV7-9|-
TGTGCCAGCGTGCGCCGGCCGGGTGGAGAGACCCAGTACTTC
CASVRRPGGETQYF
>-|TRBJ2-1|TRBV10-3|TRBD2
TGTGCCATCGGACTAGCGGCCTACAATGAGCAGTTCTTC
CAIGLAAYNEQFF
>few|TRBJ2-2|TRBV7-9|TRBD1
TGCGCCAGCAGCCAAGAGAGGACAGGGTATCCGAACACCGGGGAGCTGTTTTTT
CASSQERTGYPNTGELFF
>-|TRBJ1-1|TRBV2|TRBD1
TGTGCCAGCAGTCCACTCCGTAGGACAGGGATACGTAGGAACACTGAAGCTTTCTTT
CASSPLRRTGIRRNTEAFF
>-|TRBJ2-1|TRBV7-2|TRBD2
TGTGCCAGCAGCTTAGGGGGACTAGCGGGAGATGAGCAGTTCTTC
CASSLGGLAGDEQFF
>many|TRBJ2-7|TRBV7-2|-
TGTGCCAGCAGCCCTTGGGACGAGCAGTACTTC
CASSPWDEQYF
>many|TRBJ1-5|TRBV10-3|TRBD1
TGTGCCATCACCTGGGACAGATATCAGCCCCAGCATTTT
CAITWDRYQPQHF
>-|TRBJ2-2|TRBV11-2|TRBD1
TGCGCCAGCAGCCCGACAGGGGAAACCGGGGAGCTGTTTTTT
CASSPTGETGELFF
>many|TRBJ2-7|TRBV11-2|-
TGTGCCAGCAGCTTAGGCTGGGTCGAGCAGTACTTC
CASSLGWVEQYF
>many|TRBJ1-1|TRBV29-1|-
TGCAGCGCCCTAATCGACACTGAAGCTTTCTTT
CSALIDTEAFF
>-|TRBJ2-1|TRBV7-2|TRBD1
TGCGCCAGCAGCTTTGGGACAGGGAACGGTGAGCAGTTCTTC
CASSFGTGNGEQFF
>few|TRBJ1-3|TRBV4-1|TRBD1
TGCGCCAGCAGCCAAGGAGGGCAGGGGGCCTCTAACACCATATATTTT
CASSQGGQGASNTIYF
>once|TRBJ2-7|TRBV19|-
TGTGCCAGTAGTATGGGGGCGGGCGCCGAGCAGTACTTC
CASSMGAGAEQYF
>-|TRBJ2-7|TRBV20-1|TRBD2
TGCAGTGCTAGAGGCCTCCAGGGTACGGGAGGCGAGCAGTACTTC
CSARGLQGTGGEQYF
>many|TRBJ2-7|TRBV12-3/TRBV12-4|-
TGTGCCAGCAGTCATGACAGCACCTACGAGCAGTACTTC
CASSHDSTYEQYF
>many|TRBJ1-5|TRBV19|TRBD1
TGTGCCAGTAGTGACCAGGGGGGCCGCAATCAGCCCCAGCATTTT
CASSDQGGRNQPQHF
>few|TRBJ2-7|TRBV18|-
TGTGCCAGCTCACCGAGTTCCCCAGGACTATCCTACGAGCAGTACTTC
CASSPSSPGLSYEQYF
>few|TRBJ2-7|TRBV9|-
TGTGCCAGCAGCGTAGCGGCGGGTACCTCCTACGAGCAGTACTTC
CASSVAAGTSYEQYF